Following are 14 T cell receptor beta chains from one sample sequenced in a study of vaccination and CD4 T cells after COVID-19. TCRdb recomputed calls from the PCR reads with MiXCR, one row per CDR3 protein. Here the sample spans about 18,000 distinct CDR3 sequences, around 62% being singletons. Here the sequenced sample was CD4+ T cells from blood, taken before SARS-CoV-2 vaccination. The origin of the receptors is a human donor who had recovered from COVID-19.

The chain joins TRBV14 to TRBJ1-2; D may be TRBD1 (5 bases). V was pared by 1 base and J by 4 bases, with 19 bases between. The CDR3 is 17 residues long. The germline gives CDR1 SGHDN, CDR2 FVKESK. CDR3 DNA sequence: TGTGCCAGCAGCCAAGGACGTTTCCGGGGGGAATCCTATGGCTACACCTTC. It is translated as CASSQGRFRGESYGYTF.

The chain employs TRBV5-5 and TRBJ2-7, with D tentatively TRBD2 (6 bases). Germline V gives CDR1 SGHKS, CDR2 YYEKEE (reference sequence). The V end lost 5 bases, the J end lost 3 bases, and 15 bases lay between the germline ends. The CDR3 length is 14 residues. The CDR3 DNA sequence: TGTGCCAGCAGAACGGGACTCCCGATCTACGAGCAGTACTTC. It specifies CASRTGLPIYEQYF.

The chain carries TRBV18 and TRBJ2-2, with 10 bases lining up with TRBD1. CDR3 length: 15 amino acids. The ends lost 4 bases at V and 3 bases at J; junction bases unmatched: 2. Germline CDR1 reads KGHSH; CDR2 reads LQKENI. DNA of the CDR3: TGTGCCAGCTCACTGGGACAGGGGCACACCGGGGAGCTGTTTTTT. Its translation is CASSLGQGHTGELFF.

This clonotype was recorded once. The rearrangement links TRBV7-9 to TRBJ2-5, with D unresolved. From germline, CDR1 is SEHNR and CDR2 FQNEAQ (reference sequence). V was clipped by 4 bases and J by 7 bases, with 19 bases between them. This CDR3 contains 15 residues. The CDR3 is CASSYPLQVPRTQYF. The CDR3 DNA is TGTGCCAGCAGCTACCCTCTCCAGGTCCCCAGGACCCAGTACTTC.

CDR3 DNA: TGCAGTGCTTCGACTCAGTTGTACGAGCAGTACTTC. This translates into CSASTQLYEQYF. This chain joins TRBV20-1 and TRBJ2-7; D is ambiguous. V lost 5 bases and J 4 bases, leaving 12 bases between the germline ends. Germline values: CDR1 DFQATT, CDR2 SNEGSKA (reference sequence). This CDR3 is built from 12 residues.

The rearrangement uses TRBV19 and TRBJ1-5; possible D gene TRBD1, 5 bases. Trimming cost V 4 bases and J 5 bases, with 12 bases left between them. The CDR3 length is 14 residues. Germline V gene lookup returns CDR1 LNHDA and CDR2 SQIVND (reference sequence). The CDR3 sequence is CASSTWGGDQPQHF. The DNA for the CDR3 is TGTGCCAGTAGTACCTGGGGAGGGGATCAGCCCCAGCATTTT.

The rearrangement links TRBV9 to TRBJ2-1; TRBD2 matches at 8 bases. The germline gives CDR1 SGDLS, CDR2 YYNGEE. CDR3 length: 15 residues. The V segment lost 3 bases and the J segment 4 bases; nucleotides outside the gene matches: 6. CDR3 sequence (DNA): TGTGCCAGCAGCGCTAGCGGGTCGGCTTACAATGAGCAGTTCTTC. It encodes CASSASGSAYNEQFF. The full variable domain, in which reference TRBV9 and TRBJ2-1 provide the parts outside the CDR3, is DSGVTQTPKHLITATGQRVTLRCSPRSGDLSVYWYQQSLDQGLQFLIQYYNGEERAKGNILERFSAQQFPDLHSELNLSSLELGDSALYFCASSASGSAYNEQFFGPGTRLTVL.

This clonotype was counted between two and nine times. The V and J genes are TRBV2 and TRBJ1-1, with D possibly matching TRBD1 (5 bases). Trimming pared 8 bases from V and 10 bases from J, leaving 20 bases between. Germline V gene data show CDR1 as SNHLY and CDR2 as FYNNEI. This CDR3 spans 13 amino acids. The CDR3 sequence: CASHMGQGRVAFF. CDR3 sequence (DNA): TGTGCCAGCCACATGGGGCAGGGAAGGGTAGCTTTCTTT.

The chain carries TRBV20-1 and TRBJ2-7; weak D call: TRBD2 (6 bases). CDR3 size: 12 residues. Germline CDR1 DFQATT, CDR2 SNEGSKA (reference sequence). V was cut by 3 bases and J by 5 bases, with 11 bases left in between. CDR3 DNA: TGCAGTGCTAGCGGGAGAGGCAACGAGCAGTACTTC. This sequence encodes CSASGRGNEQYF.

The rearrangement joins TRBV19 to TRBJ2-7; D is undetermined. This CDR3 comprises 13 residues. Between the trimmed V and J ends, which lost 0 bases and 2 bases, there was a span of 5 bases. The germline CDR1 and CDR2 sequences are LNHDA and SQIVND (reference sequence). For the CDR3, the DNA is TGTGCCAGTAGTATAGAACACCCCTACGAGCAGTACTTC. Translated, it gives CASSIEHPYEQYF.

V gene TRBV7-7 combines with J gene TRBJ2-1; either TRBD1 or TRBD2 may supply D (6 bases each). Germline CDR1 SSHAT, CDR2 FNYEAQ (reference sequence). The CDR3 contains 15 residues. The V and J ends lost 5 bases and 1 base respectively, with 12 bases between them. DNA of the CDR3: TGTGCCAGCAGCCGCGAGGGGGGATCCTACAATGAGCAGTTCTTC. It codes for CASSREGGSYNEQFF.

The CDR3 is CSVEDRSSNPETQYF. The CDR3 nucleotides read TGCAGCGTCGAGGACAGGTCTTCGAATCCCGAGACCCAGTACTTC. V gene TRBV29-1 combines with J gene TRBJ2-5, with TRBD1 matching over 7 bases. Germline trimming cut 6 bases from V and 5 bases from J; bases unmatched to any gene: 15. Germline V lookup: CDR1 SQVTM, CDR2 ANQGSEA. This CDR3 has 15 amino acids.

This clonotype has a single count. The chain is built from TRBV1 and TRBJ2-5; the D call of TRBD2 is as the table states it, not checked on the DNA. TRBV1 corresponds to a pseudogene. The CDR3 is 17 residues long. The CDR3 loop reads CTSSQARAAGRRETQYF. The CDR3 DNA is TGCACCAGCAGCCAAGCGAGGGCTGCGGGGAGGCGAGAGACCCAGTACTTC.

Only a few counts were recorded for this clonotype. The chain has TRBV20-1 and TRBJ2-3; TRBD2 is a possible D gene (5 bases). This CDR3 contains 16 residues. Trimming cost V 6 bases and J 0 bases, with 19 bases left between them. Germline V lookup: CDR1 DFQATT, CDR2 SNEGSKA (reference sequence). The CDR3 here is CSAYLRRATSTDTQYF. In DNA, the CDR3 is TGCAGTGCGTATTTAAGGCGGGCGACTAGCACAGATACGCAGTATTTT.